This TCR beta chain was captured by sequencing in a study of T cell repertoires in cytomegalovirus infection. Study-wide background: Through public TCR beta signatures, both CMV infection and matching HLA type were indicated.

Study results and limitations: Across the ex vivo response, the dominant clonotypes were HLA-C-restricted CMV-specific TCR beta clonotypes.

TCRdb re-analysed the reads in MiXCR, keeping a single row per CDR3 protein. The data hold about 830,000 distinct CDR3 sequences, with approximately 32% observed a single time. Many counts were recorded for this clonotype. The antigen is unknown. At one end the junction does not follow the germline gene, possibly because of a read error. The germline V gene has CDR1 SSHAT and CDR2 FNYEAQ (reference sequence). The CDR3 contains 19 residues. V and J are TRBV7-7 and TRBJ2-5; TRBD2 matches 14 bases. The origin of this receptor is a human donor in good health (CMV status not recorded). Some clones in this sample may be carry-over from other donors' samples. The sequenced sample was cultured CD8+ T cells from PBMCs, obtained from culture after CMV antigen stimulation. CDR3 residues: CASSLRTSGGPGRQETQYF. CDR3 nucleotide sequence: TGTGCTAGCAGCCTCCGGACTAGCGGGGGGCCGGGCCGCCAAGAGACCCAGTACTTC.